This T cell receptor delta chain was captured in a study of gammadelta T cells in human blood (dated by TCRdb to the early 2020s). The full study reports these points: According to the study, polyclonal expansion of innate gamma-delta T cells right after birth appeared to be driven by microbial exposure.

V sheds 4 bases and J sheds 4 bases, leaving 28 bases between their ends. The germline V gene provides CDR1 TSWWSYY and CDR2 QGS. Inclusive of the bounding cysteine and phenylalanine, the CDR3 is 19 residues long. CDR3 DNA only is kept here, 57 bases in frame from base 1. Preparation of the library involved RT-PCR. Sequencer: Illumina MiSeq. TCRdb called clones afresh from the public reads with CATT; identical DNA rows were later merged. The sample contains just over 800 delta-chain clones, around 15% of them found a single time. The top ten clonotypes cover 10% to 13% of the sample. Note on this clone: Its cognate antigen has yet to be identified. This likely came from a read error, as a far larger clone is one base away.

The specimen sequenced was non-Vgamma9Vdelta2 gamma-delta T cells from fetal blood. The chain links TRDV1 with TRDJ1; no D gene call is confident. This receptor was identified in a human fetus. DNA sequence: TGTGCTCTTGGGGGGTTGTCCACGTGCGTCTTGGGCGGTATCGATAAACTCATCTTT. This sequence encodes CALGGLSTCVLGGIDKLIF.